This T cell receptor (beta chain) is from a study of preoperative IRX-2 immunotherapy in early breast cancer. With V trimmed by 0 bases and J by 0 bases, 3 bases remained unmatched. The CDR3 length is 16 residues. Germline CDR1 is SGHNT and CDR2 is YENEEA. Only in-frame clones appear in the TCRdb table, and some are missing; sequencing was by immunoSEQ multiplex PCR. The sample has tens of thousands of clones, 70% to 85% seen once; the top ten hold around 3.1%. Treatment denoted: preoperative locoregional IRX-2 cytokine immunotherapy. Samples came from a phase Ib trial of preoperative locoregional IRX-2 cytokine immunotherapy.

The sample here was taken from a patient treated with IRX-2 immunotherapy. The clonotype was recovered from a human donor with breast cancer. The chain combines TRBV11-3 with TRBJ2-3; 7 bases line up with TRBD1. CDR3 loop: CASSLEGQPSTDTQYF. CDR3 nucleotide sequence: TGTGCCAGCAGCTTAGAGGGACAGCCTAGCACAGATACGCAGTATTTT.